This T cell receptor (beta chain) was documented in a study of shared T cell receptors in the human thymus. Sequenced by immunoSEQ multiplex PCR; TCRdb stores in-frame clones only, minus some. The data show about 380,000 clones, with 85% to 95% seen just once and approximately 0.02% held by the top ten. This CDR3 is 18 amino acids long. CDR1 and CDR2 from the germline V gene are SNHLY and FYNNEI. The V segment lost 3 bases and the J segment 0 bases; nucleotides outside the gene matches: 10. The material sequenced was thymocytes. This chain joins TRBV2 and TRBJ2-5; 10 bases are a match to TRBD2. The receptor was derived from a human donor. CDR3 sequence reads: CASSEGLLAGPYQETQYF. For the CDR3, the DNA is TGTGCCAGCAGTGAGGGGTTACTAGCGGGACCGTACCAAGAGACCCAGTACTTC. Full variable domain (rest looked up from reference TRBV2 and TRBJ2-5): EPEVTQTPSHQVTQMGQEVILRCVPISNHLYFYWYRQILGQKVEFLVSFYNNEISEKSEIFDDQFSVERPDGSNFTLKIRSTKLEDSAMYFCASSEGLLAGPYQETQYFGPGTRLLVL.